A single sample gave rise to the 5 T cell receptor beta chains below, sequenced in a study of OX40 agonist ivuxolimab in advanced cancers. Generated by immunoSEQ multiplex PCR, the TCRdb table keeps only in-frame clones and is missing some. This sample has some 35,000 clones, with roughly 80% found just once. The sequencing here drew on CD4+ or CD8+ T cells sorted from blood, taken in a trial of the OX40 agonist ivuxolimab. Receptors were obtained from an adult with an advanced solid tumor such as melanoma, head and neck, liver or kidney cancer.

The chain has TRBV7-9 and TRBJ2-3; 10 bases line up with TRBD2. V trimming: 4 bases; J trimming: 6 bases; junction bases outside the gene matches: 7. This CDR3 region has 15 residues. Germline CDR1 is SEHNR and CDR2 is FQNEAQ (reference sequence). DNA of the CDR3: TGTGCCAGCAGCTCTCCTAGCGGGGGATGGGATACGCAGTATTTT. It is translated as CASSSPSGGWDTQYF.

V gene TRBV30 combines with J gene TRBJ1-1; no reliable D call. V lost 5 bases to trimming and J lost 3 bases, with 7 bases between them. Germline V CDR1 and CDR2: GTSNPN, SVGIG (reference sequence). CDR3 length equals 11 residues. The CDR3 reads CAWQEDTEAFF. CDR3 DNA: TGTGCCTGGCAGGAAGACACTGAAGCTTTCTTT.

Here the CDR3 reads CASSTGGRTEAFF. The CDR3, as DNA: TGTGCCAGCAGCACAGGGGGGAGAACTGAAGCTTTCTTT. The chain combines TRBV27 with TRBJ1-1; TRBD1 agrees at 8 bases. The V gene end was trimmed by 6 bases and the J gene end by 5 bases; junction bases not matched to a gene: 5. Germline V gives CDR1 MNHEY, CDR2 SMNVEV (reference sequence). The CDR3 sequence is 13 residues long.

The genes are TRBV7-3 and TRBJ2-1, with D unresolved. Between the trimmed V and J ends, which lost 2 bases and 4 bases, there was a span of 15 bases. The CDR3 runs to 16 residues. Looked up from germline, CDR1 is SGHTA and CDR2 is FQGTGA. In nucleotides, the CDR3 is TGTGCCAGCAGCTTAGATTCGACCCCCCCATACAATGAGCAGTTCTTC. This codes for CASSLDSTPPYNEQFF. The full variable domain, in which reference TRBV7-3 and TRBJ2-1 provide the parts outside the CDR3, is GAGVSQTPSNKVTEKGKYVELRCDPISGHTALYWYRQSLGQGPEFLIYFQGTGAADDSGLPNDRFFAVRPEGSVSTLKIQRTERGDSAVYLCASSLDSTPPYNEQFFGPGTRLTVL.

The chain links TRBV27 to TRBJ2-7; 11 nucleotides match TRBD2. After removal of 3 bases from V and 7 bases from J, the junction contained 11 bases not matched to a gene. Germline CDR1 MNHEY, CDR2 SMNVEV (reference sequence). The CDR3 covers 16 residues. The CDR3 loop reads CASSLRGTSGSGEQYF. The CDR3 DNA sequence: TGTGCCAGCAGTTTGCGGGGGACTAGCGGTAGTGGGGAGCAGTACTTC.